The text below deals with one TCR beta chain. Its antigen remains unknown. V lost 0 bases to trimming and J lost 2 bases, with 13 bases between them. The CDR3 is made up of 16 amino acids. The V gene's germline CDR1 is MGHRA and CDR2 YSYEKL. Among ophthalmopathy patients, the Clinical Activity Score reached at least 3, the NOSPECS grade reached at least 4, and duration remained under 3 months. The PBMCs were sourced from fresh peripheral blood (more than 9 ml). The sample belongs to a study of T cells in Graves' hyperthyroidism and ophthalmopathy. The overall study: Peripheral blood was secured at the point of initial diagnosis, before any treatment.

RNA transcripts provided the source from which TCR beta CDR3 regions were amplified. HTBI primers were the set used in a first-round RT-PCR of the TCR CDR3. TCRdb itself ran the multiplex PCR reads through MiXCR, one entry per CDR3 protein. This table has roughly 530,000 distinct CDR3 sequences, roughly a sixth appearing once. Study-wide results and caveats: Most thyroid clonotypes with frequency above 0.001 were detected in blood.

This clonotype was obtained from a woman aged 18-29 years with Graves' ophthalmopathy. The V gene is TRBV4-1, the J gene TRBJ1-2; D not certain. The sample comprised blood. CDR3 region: CASSQDFQARNYGYTF. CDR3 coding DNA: TGCGCCAGCAGCCAAGATTTCCAGGCACGGAACTATGGCTACACCTTC.